This entry lists 17 T cell receptor beta chains sequenced from one sample in a study of shared clonotypes between healthy human individuals. The naive CD8 population came from CD45RO-negative cells selected for CCR7, without terminally differentiated effector memory CD45RA+ cells. Produced via immunoSEQ multiplex PCR; TCRdb's table is partial and in-frame only. Here the sample spans 750,000 to 1,000,000 clones, 80% to 95% being singletons. The sequenced sample consisted of naive CD8+ T cells sorted from blood. The origin of the receptors is a man aged 30 to 45 in good health.

As concerns this clone: The sample contains more than one DNA sequence encoding this CDR3. The CDR3 nucleotides are TGTGCCAGCAGTCCCGGAGGGGAGACCCAGTACTTC. Amino acids: CASSPGGETQYF. The chain joins TRBV6-5 to TRBJ2-5, with TRBD2 as a possible D gene (6 bases). CDR1 MNHEY and CDR2 SVGAGI come from the germline V gene. CDR3 size: 12 residues. V gave up 5 bases and J gave up 5 bases, with 9 bases separating them.

The chain links TRBV12-5 to TRBJ1-2; the D gene is possibly TRBD1 (6 bases). CDR1 is LGHNT, CDR2 FRNRAP, per germline. CDR3 length: 15 amino acids. V was trimmed by 1 base and J by 4 bases, leaving 13 bases between them. CDR3 DNA: TGTGCTAGTGGTTTGGACCCCAGGGGCGCCTATGGCTACACCTTC. Protein product: CASGLDPRGAYGYTF. Full variable domain (missing parts from reference TRBV12-5 and TRBJ1-2): DARVTQTPRHKVTEMGQEVTMRCQPILGHNTVFWYRQTMMQGLELLAYFRNRAPLDDSGMPKDRFSAEMPDATLATLKIQPSEPRDSAVYFCASGLDPRGAYGYTFGSGTRLTVV.

This chain joins TRBV28 and TRBJ2-3, with TRBD2 identical over 11 bases. The CDR3 consists of 17 residues. V gave up 1 base and J gave up 4 bases; unmatched junction bases: 7. In germline, CDR1 is MDHEN, CDR2 SYDVKM. In nucleotides, the CDR3 is TGTGCCAGCAGTTTATTTACTAGCGGGAGTGTCTCAGATACGCAGTATTTT. Protein: CASSLFTSGSVSDTQYF.

This clone was observed once. CDR3 DNA sequence: TGCGCCAGCAGCCAGGGGGGGCAGAATGAAGCTTTCTTT. As protein: CASSQGGQNEAFF. J is TRBJ1-1 and V is TRBV4-3; a weak D match, TRBD1 (6 bases). Germline loops: CDR1 LGHNA, CDR2 YSLEER. This CDR3 spans 13 amino acids. Trimming removed 3 bases at V and 7 bases at J, with 12 bases between.

The chain joins TRBV27 to TRBJ2-3, with 7 bases aligning to TRBD2. The CDR3 contains 16 residues. Germline V gene lookup returns CDR1 MNHEY and CDR2 SMNVEV (reference sequence). The V gene end was trimmed by 6 bases and the J gene end by 3 bases; junction bases not matched to a gene: 12. The CDR3: CASSYSPGLRTDTQYF. CDR3 in DNA: TGTGCCAGCAGCTACTCCCCGGGACTACGAACAGATACGCAGTATTTT.

Regarding this clone: Other nucleotide sequences in the sample specify the same CDR3. The chain couples TRBV19 to TRBJ1-1; D remains unclear. The CDR3 sequence is 11 residues long. The germline V gene has CDR1 LNHDA and CDR2 SQIVND (reference sequence). The ends were cut back, 3 bases at V and 4 bases at J, with 3 bases in the middle. CDR3 region: CASSIGTEAFF. CDR3 coding DNA: TGTGCCAGTAGTATCGGCACTGAAGCTTTCTTT.

In its sample, this clone was seen a few times. The J gene is TRBJ2-1, the V gene TRBV27, with 8 bases aligning to TRBD1. This CDR3 has 14 amino acids. Losses at the gene ends were 2 bases for V and 7 bases for J; bases not matched to a gene: 4. Germline V gene data show CDR1 as MNHEY and CDR2 as SMNVEV (reference sequence). The CDR3 DNA follows: TGTGCCAGCAGTTTAGGGACAGGAGATAATGAGCAGTTCTTC. As protein: CASSLGTGDNEQFF.

The chain joins TRBV9 to TRBJ2-1; D is perhaps TRBD1 (6 bases). The ends were cut back, 0 bases at V and 7 bases at J, with 14 bases in the middle. The V gene's germline CDR1 is SGDLS and CDR2 YYNGEE. This CDR3 region has 15 residues. CDR3 DNA: TGTGCCAGCAGCGTAGGAGGGGAAGGGGGAAATGAGCAGTTCTTC. Protein: CASSVGGEGGNEQFF.

The chain joins TRBV15 to TRBJ1-1; tentatively, D is TRBD1 (5 bases). Germline V gene data show CDR1 as LNHNV and CDR2 as YYDKDF (reference sequence). The CDR3 has 15 amino acids. V was trimmed by 2 bases and J by 12 bases, leaving 22 bases between them. The CDR3 DNA follows: TGTGCCACCAGCAGATCAATGGGGCAGGGAGGCTTTACTTTCTTT. Protein: CATSRSMGQGGFTFF. The whole variable domain, filled in from reference TRBV15 and TRBJ1-1, reads DAMVIQNPRYQVTQFGKPVTLSCSQTLNHNVMYWYQQKSSQAPKLLFHYYDKDFNNEADTPDNFQSRRPNTSFCFLDIRSPGLGDTAMYLCATSRSMGQGGFTFFGQGTRLTVV.

Comments on this clone: The sample contains more than one DNA sequence encoding this CDR3. The chain combines TRBV6-5 with TRBJ1-5; maybe TRBD1 (6 bases). The CDR3 spans 14 residues. Germline CDR1 reads MNHEY; CDR2 reads SVGAGI. V was clipped by 0 bases and J by 6 bases, with 9 bases between them. The CDR3 loop reads CASSYSTGFQPQHF. For the CDR3, the DNA is TGTGCCAGCAGTTACTCAACAGGGTTTCAGCCCCAGCATTTT.

CDR3 region: CASSQGPGTSSYNEQFF. CDR3 nucleotides: TGCGCCAGCAGCCAAGGCCCGGGGACTAGCTCCTACAATGAGCAGTTCTTC. This chain connects TRBV4-1 to TRBJ2-1, with 8 positions matching TRBD2. This CDR3 spans 17 amino acids. CDR1 is MGHRA, CDR2 YSYEKL, per germline. V shed 1 base, J shed 0 bases, and the junction held 5 bases outside the gene matches.

The rearrangement uses TRBV5-1 and TRBJ2-7; D unclear. The CDR3 extends over 16 amino acids. Between the trimmed V and J ends, which lost 5 bases and 2 bases, there was a span of 20 bases. The germline V gene encodes CDR1 SGHRS and CDR2 YFSETQ. The chain's CDR3 is CASSDPSRPPTYEQYF. The CDR3 nucleotides read TGCGCCAGCAGTGATCCGTCGAGGCCTCCAACCTACGAGCAGTACTTC.

The V gene is TRBV5-4, the J gene TRBJ2-3; 8 nucleotides line up with TRBD2. The CDR3 sequence is 14 residues long. With 2 bases clipped from V and 5 bases from J, the junction kept 4 bases outside the gene matches. CDR1 SGHNT and CDR2 YYREEE come from the germline V gene (reference sequence). CDR3 DNA: TGTGCCAGCAGCTTTAGCGGGATTATAGATACGCAGTATTTT. This translates into CASSFSGIIDTQYF.

The CDR3 loop reads CASRYHYEQYF. The CDR3 DNA is TGTGCCAGCAGATACCACTACGAGCAGTACTTC. The chain employs TRBV28 and TRBJ2-7; D gene uncertain. The V end was cut by 6 bases, the J end by 3 bases, with 6 bases between. There are 11 residues in the CDR3. Germline CDR1 MDHEN, CDR2 SYDVKM.

For this clone: Different DNA sequences within this sample yield the same CDR3. J is TRBJ2-7 and V is TRBV10-3, with 7 bases that match TRBD2. The V segment lost 8 bases and the J segment 0 bases; nucleotides outside the gene matches: 4. Germline V gene lookup returns CDR1 ENHRY and CDR2 SYGVKD. This CDR3 spans 13 amino acids. Written as DNA, the CDR3 is TGTGCCATCTCAGGCGGGAGCTCCTACGAGCAGTACTTC. Translating gives CAISGGSSYEQYF.

The CDR3 loop is CASRIAGVSDTQYF. The DNA for the CDR3 is TGTGCCAGCAGGATAGCGGGGGTCTCAGATACGCAGTATTTT. V and J are TRBV7-9 and TRBJ2-3; 9 bases agree with TRBD2. V lost 6 bases to trimming and J lost 4 bases; unmatched junction nucleotides: 5. Germline CDR1 reads SEHNR; CDR2 reads FQNEAQ (reference sequence). The CDR3 sequence is 14 residues long.

The chain is built from TRBV7-9 and TRBJ2-7; D call uncertain. CDR3 size: 14 residues. The germline V gene encodes CDR1 SEHNR and CDR2 FQNEAQ (reference sequence). Trimming took 5 bases from V and 6 from J, leaving 17 bases between them. CDR3 amino acids: CASSHGPKPGEQYF. DNA of the CDR3: TGTGCCAGCAGCCACGGTCCCAAGCCAGGCGAGCAGTACTTC.